The rows below give T cell receptor beta chains drawn from one sample of a study of beta chain features in type 1 diabetes. Clones were read by immunoSEQ multiplex PCR, and TCRdb kept only the in-frame ones, dropping some. The sample lists hundreds of thousands of clones, about 14% occurring once. The sample consisted of naive CD4+ T cells from blood. These receptors all come from a man aged 18 to 35 in good health. Both conserved end residues are part of each CDR3. A D gene is named only where the DNA matches it firmly. The size of a clone is reported for some rows only, either as once, few or many, or as a class for expanded clones.

j_call v_call clone_size d_call cdr3_aa cdr3_nt
TRBJ2-1 TRBV9 . TRBD1 CASSVLWDRVEYNEQFF TGTGCCAGCAGCGTACTCTGGGACAGGGTGGAATACAATGAGCAGTTCTTC
TRBJ1-6 TRBV6-5 . . CASSYVDSPLHF TGTGCCAGCAGTTACGTAGATTCACCCCTCCACTTT
TRBJ1-5 TRBV4-3 . . CASSQGLFYNQPQHF TGCGCCAGCAGCCAAGGACTCTTTTACAATCAGCCCCAGCATTTT
TRBJ1-1 TRBV2 few . CASSEATEAFF TGTGCCAGCAGTGAAGCAACTGAAGCTTTCTTT
TRBJ2-3 TRBV19 . . CASSKRADTQYF TGTGCCAGTAGTAAACGGGCCGATACGCAGTATTTT
TRBJ2-2 TRBV5-1 . . CASSLLYTGELFF TGCGCCAGCAGCTTGCTCTACACCGGGGAGCTGTTTTTT
TRBJ2-7 TRBV9 few TRBD2 CASSALGRAGVSEQYF TGTGCCAGCAGCGCCCTCGGTAGAGCGGGAGTTAGCGAGCAGTACTTC
TRBJ2-1 TRBV4-3 . . CASSQEPLPLHEQFF TGCGCCAGCAGCCAAGAGCCCCTTCCGCTACATGAGCAGTTCTTC
TRBJ2-7 TRBV6-5 . . CASSYSTGGRYEQYF TGTGCCAGCAGTTACTCGACGGGGGGCAGGTACGAGCAGTACTTC
TRBJ2-5 TRBV15 . . CATSRDGKETQYF TGTGCCACCAGCAGAGATGGAAAAGAGACCCAGTACTTC
TRBJ2-7 TRBV18 few TRBD1 CASSPLGQGTYEQYF TGTGCCAGCTCACCACTGGGACAGGGTACCTACGAGCAGTACTTC
TRBJ2-2 TRBV2 . TRBD2 CASRQPTGGPGELFF TGTGCCAGCAGGCAACCGACGGGAGGACCCGGGGAGCTGTTTTTT
TRBJ1-6 TRBV6-6 . TRBD1 CASRSTQGATNSPLHF TGTGCCAGCAGGAGTACTCAGGGGGCCACTAATTCACCCCTCCACTTT
TRBJ2-1 TRBV29-1 . . CSCWGVTASNEQFF TGCAGCTGTTGGGGGGTGACGGCGAGCAATGAGCAGTTCTTC
TRBJ2-2 TRBV18 . . CASSPQGGTGELFF TGTGCCAGCTCACCACAAGGGGGCACCGGGGAGCTGTTTTTT
TRBJ2-2 TRBV7-3 few . CASSLGSTNTGELFF TGTGCCAGCAGCTTAGGCAGCACGAACACCGGGGAGCTGTTTTTT
TRBJ2-5 TRBV7-3 . . CASSPTGETQYF TGTGCCAGCAGTCCGACGGGGGAGACCCAGTACTTC
TRBJ1-5 TRBV18 . . CASSPGATGQPQHF TGTGCCAGCTCACCGGGAGCTACGGGTCAGCCCCAGCATTTT
TRBJ2-5 TRBV14 few . CASSQRGEETQYF TGTGCCAGCAGCCAACGCGGCGAAGAGACCCAGTACTTC
TRBJ1-1 TRBV2 few TRBD1 CASSLDRDTEAFF TGTGCCAGCAGTCTGGACAGGGACACTGAAGCTTTCTTT
TRBJ1-1 TRBV5-1 few . CASSSDWPEAFF TGCGCCAGCAGCTCGGACTGGCCTGAAGCTTTCTTT
TRBJ2-1 TRBV4-3 few TRBD2 CASSQRTSGSYEQFF TGCGCCAGCAGCCAACGGACTAGCGGGAGCTATGAGCAGTTCTTC
TRBJ2-5 TRBV5-1 . TRBD1 CASSLGQGEETQYF TGCGCCAGCAGCTTGGGACAGGGAGAGGAGACCCAGTACTTC
TRBJ2-1 TRBV11-3 . . CASSRLHSSYNEQFF TGTGCCAGCAGCCGACTACACAGCTCCTACAATGAGCAGTTCTTC
TRBJ2-7 TRBV6-1 few TRBD1 CASSDWTGSSYEQYF TGTGCCAGCAGTGATTGGACAGGGAGCTCCTACGAGCAGTACTTC
TRBJ1-1 TRBV19 few . CASSIGAENTEAFF TGTGCCAGTAGTATCGGCGCGGAGAACACTGAAGCTTTCTTT
TRBJ2-3 TRBV19 few TRBD1 CASRKGQGSTDTQYF TGTGCCAGTAGGAAGGGACAGGGAAGCACAGATACGCAGTATTTT